Included here is one T cell receptor (beta chain) sequence, with context. These data are taken from a study of cytomegalovirus exposure and HLA in healthy donors. V lost 5 bases and J lost 2; bases outside the gene matches: 8. The CDR3 is 17 amino acids. Looked up from germline, CDR1 is SGHTA and CDR2 is FQGNSA. PCR primers comprised 60 Vbeta and 13 Jbeta primers. Sequenced by immunoSEQ multiplex PCR; TCRdb stores in-frame clones only, minus some. The data contain fewer than 75,000 clones, around 75% of them singletons. The chain couples TRBV7-2 to TRBJ2-3; TRBD2 matches at 12 bases. This receptor was taken from a man between 65 and 80 years old in good health and CMV-seronegative. Source material: PBMCs. CDR3 in amino acids: CASSLNGLAGNTDTQYF. CDR3 nucleotides: TGTGCCAGCAGCCTAAATGGACTAGCGGGGAACACAGATACGCAGTATTTT.